The 20 T cell receptor beta chains reported below all come from one sample, sequenced in a study of cytomegalovirus exposure and HLA in healthy donors. Primers for the PCR totalled 60 Vbeta and 13 Jbeta. The repertoire was sequenced with immunoSEQ multiplex PCR; TCRdb's copy has only in-frame clones and lacks some. In the table there are over 60,000 clones, roughly 71% of which are singletons. Input material: PBMCs. These TCRs come from a man aged 70-80 years in good health and CMV-seronegative.

The sample holds a few counts of this clone. This sequence joins TRBV13 and TRBJ1-5; D gene unclear. The ends were cut back, 5 bases at V and 6 bases at J, with 11 bases in the middle. The CDR3 spans 13 residues. Germline V gene sequence: CDR1 PRHDT, CDR2 FYEKMQ (reference sequence). CDR3: CASSPLLSQPQHF. In DNA form, the CDR3 reads TGTGCCAGCAGCCCCCTGCTTAGTCAGCCCCAGCATTTT.

The V gene is TRBV2, the J gene TRBJ2-3; no definite D call. This CDR3 has 11 residues. Germline values: CDR1 SNHLY, CDR2 FYNNEI. Between the trimmed V and J ends, which lost 4 bases and 6 bases, there was a span of 5 bases. The CDR3 nucleotides are TGTGCCAGCAGTGTTCAGGATACGCAGTATTTT. As protein: CASSVQDTQYF.

The V and J genes are TRBV28 and TRBJ1-2, with a possible D match to TRBD1 (6 bases). The germline V gene encodes CDR1 MDHEN and CDR2 SYDVKM. Between the trimmed V and J ends, which lost 6 bases and 4 bases, there was a span of 15 bases. This CDR3 comprises 14 residues. In DNA, the CDR3 is TGTGCCAGCAGCGTAGGACAGACCACCTATGGCTACACCTTC. Its protein is CASSVGQTTYGYTF.

V gene TRBV6-1 combines with J gene TRBJ2-5, with TRBD1 matching 8 bases. Germline V gene sequence: CDR1 MNHNS, CDR2 SASEGT. The CDR3 runs to 12 residues. V lost 9 bases to trimming and J lost 5 bases; unmatched junction nucleotides: 5. The DNA for the CDR3 is TGTGCCAGTCAACAGGGGGGTGAGACCCAGTACTTC. It is translated as CASQQGGETQYF.

This clone was counted only a few times. The J gene is TRBJ1-4, the V gene TRBV6-5, with D possibly matching TRBD1 (5 bases). The V end was cut by 7 bases, the J end by 0 bases, with 12 bases between. Germline V gives CDR1 MNHEY, CDR2 SVGAGI. The CDR3 totals 15 residues. CDR3 nucleotide sequence: TGTGCCAGCACCCCAGGGACTGCAACTAATGAAAAACTGTTTTTT. It translates to CASTPGTATNEKLFF.

The chain joins TRBV19 to TRBJ1-1; 8 nucleotides line up with TRBD1. Per germline, CDR1 LNHDA and CDR2 SQIVND (reference sequence). The CDR3 sequence is 14 residues long. With V trimmed by 4 bases and J by 4 bases, 5 bases remained unmatched. CDR3 in DNA: TGTGCCAGTAGTACCCCAGGGGGCATCACTGAAGCTTTCTTT. As protein: CASSTPGGITEAFF.

The chain uses TRBV7-2 and TRBJ1-1; weak D call: TRBD1 (6 bases). Germline V gene data show CDR1 as SGHTA and CDR2 as FQGNSA. V was shortened by 6 bases and J by 5 bases, with 13 bases between the two germline ends. The CDR3 spans 13 residues. The CDR3 sequence is CASSQGRRTEAFF. DNA of the CDR3: TGTGCCAGCAGTCAGGGGAGAAGGACTGAAGCTTTCTTT.

The gene calls are TRBV11-2 and TRBJ2-2; TRBD2 matches 9 bases. This CDR3 is built from 19 residues. Germline CDR1 SGHAT, CDR2 FQNNGV. The J segment lost 6 bases and the V segment lost 3 bases, leaving 17 bases of the junction unmatched. The CDR3 here is CASSLRSPTSGYTAGELFF. DNA for the CDR3: TGTGCCAGCAGCTTGCGCTCCCCGACTAGCGGTTACACAGCCGGGGAGCTGTTTTTT.

This rearrangement joins TRBV5-1 to TRBJ2-3; 7 bases align to TRBD1. Germline trimming cut 4 bases from V and 0 bases from J; bases unmatched to any gene: 8. This CDR3 has 16 amino acids. Per the germline V gene, CDR1 is SGHRS and CDR2 is YFSETQ. CDR3 region: CASSPGTAPSTDTQYF. The DNA for the CDR3 is TGCGCCAGCAGCCCCGGGACAGCCCCTAGCACAGATACGCAGTATTTT.

This clone is a singleton in its sample. As DNA, the CDR3 is TGTGCCAGCTCACCACTAGTCTATGGCTACACCTTC. Amino acids: CASSPLVYGYTF. The chain links TRBV18 to TRBJ1-2; D is ambiguous. The V end lost 1 base, the J end lost 4 bases, and 4 bases lay between the germline ends. The CDR3 spans 12 residues. Germline-derived CDR1 and CDR2 are KGHSH and LQKENI.

This chain connects TRBV9 to TRBJ2-7, with a possible D match to TRBD2 (5 bases). The CDR3 runs to 15 residues. V was clipped by 4 bases and J by 3 bases, with 17 bases between them. Germline values: CDR1 SGDLS, CDR2 YYNGEE. The CDR3 DNA reads as TGTGCCAGCAGCCCTCAACTAGATGGGGACTACGAGCAGTACTTC. This sequence encodes CASSPQLDGDYEQYF.

This chain joins TRBV29-1 and TRBJ2-1, with TRBD1 matching 9 bases. CDR1 and CDR2 (germline): SQVTM, ANQGSEA. J was trimmed by 16 bases and V by 6 bases; bases with no gene match: 13. The CDR3 contains 12 residues. CDR3 coding DNA: TGCAGCGTGGCGAGGGACAGGGACTTACGCTTCTTC. Translating gives CSVARDRDLRFF.

The V and J genes are TRBV19 and TRBJ2-3; TRBD2 matches at 11 bases. Per germline, CDR1 LNHDA and CDR2 SQIVND (reference sequence). The V gene end was trimmed by 3 bases and the J gene end by 0 bases; junction bases not matched to a gene: 2. CDR3 length equals 16 residues. For the CDR3, the DNA is TGTGCCAGTAGTATCCTAGCGGGGGGAAGCACAGATACGCAGTATTTT. Amino acids: CASSILAGGSTDTQYF.

This clone was picked up one time. At one boundary the junction diverges from the germline segment, which might be a read error. This sequence joins TRBV7-9 and TRBJ2-5; tentative D call: TRBD1 (6 bases). Germline lookup yields CDR1 SEHNR and CDR2 FQNEAQ (reference sequence). This CDR3 spans 14 amino acids. The CDR3 spells CSSSLLGAGETQYF. In nucleotides, the CDR3 is TGTTCCAGCAGCTTGTTGGGGGCTGGGGAGACCCAGTACTTC.

The V call is TRBV5-1, the J call TRBJ2-3; D gene ambiguous. This CDR3 region has 14 residues. Germline CDR1 SGHRS, CDR2 YFSETQ. Trimming stripped 2 bases from V and 0 bases from J, with 7 bases between. The CDR3 loop reads CASSFLESTDTQYF. The CDR3 bases are TGCGCCAGCAGCTTTTTAGAAAGCACAGATACGCAGTATTTT.

This clone has only one observation. V usage is TRBV7-2 and J usage is TRBJ1-2; D not resolved. This CDR3 has 12 residues. CDR1 is SGHTA, CDR2 FQGNSA, per germline. V was trimmed by 5 bases and J by 4 bases, leaving 8 bases between them. CDR3 in amino acids: CASSPRSYGYTF. CDR3 nucleotide sequence: TGTGCCAGCAGCCCTCGTTCCTATGGCTACACCTTC. The full variable domain, completed using reference TRBV7-2 and TRBJ1-2, is GAGVSQSPSNKVTEKGKDVELRCDPISGHTALYWYRQSLGQGLEFLIYFQGNSAPDKSGLPSDRFSAERTGGSVSTLTIQRTQQEDSAVYLCASSPRSYGYTFGSGTRLTVV.

V gene TRBV7-6 combines with J gene TRBJ2-2; unclear D gene. The CDR3 contains 15 residues. Trimming removed 1 base at V and 4 bases at J, with 10 bases between. From germline, CDR1 is SGHVS and CDR2 FNYEAQ. CDR3 coding DNA: TGTGCCAGCAGCTTAGGAGCGTCGGGCACCGGGGAGCTGTTTTTT. Protein sequence: CASSLGASGTGELFF.

This clone was seen a few times. The genes are TRBV2 and TRBJ1-2, with 8 bases matching TRBD1. From germline, CDR1 is SNHLY and CDR2 FYNNEI. The CDR3 contains 15 residues. Unmatched junction bases numbered 12, after V lost 8 bases and J lost 4 bases. As DNA, the CDR3 is TGTGCCAGCGGAGAGCTGGACAGGGATGGCTATGGCTACACCTTC. Protein sequence: CASGELDRDGYGYTF.

The rearrangement joins TRBV5-1 to TRBJ2-7; possibly TRBD2 for D (6 bases). CDR1 SGHRS and CDR2 YFSETQ come from the germline V gene. The CDR3 has 13 amino acids. V was clipped by 4 bases and J by 3 bases, with 11 bases between them. CDR3 in amino acids: CASSDTEGYEQYF. The DNA of the CDR3 is TGCGCCAGCAGCGATACGGAGGGCTACGAGCAGTACTTC.

A single count supports this clone. The chain has TRBV4-3 and TRBJ2-2; 7 nucleotides align to TRBD2. The CDR3 is made up of 18 amino acids. After removal of 2 bases from V and 3 bases from J, the junction contained 12 bases not matched to a gene. Germline CDR1 reads LGHNA; CDR2 reads YSLEER. The CDR3, as DNA: TGCGCCAGCAGCCAATCATGGAGGGTTGGGAGGGACACCGGGGAGCTGTTTTTT. Its translation: CASSQSWRVGRDTGELFF.